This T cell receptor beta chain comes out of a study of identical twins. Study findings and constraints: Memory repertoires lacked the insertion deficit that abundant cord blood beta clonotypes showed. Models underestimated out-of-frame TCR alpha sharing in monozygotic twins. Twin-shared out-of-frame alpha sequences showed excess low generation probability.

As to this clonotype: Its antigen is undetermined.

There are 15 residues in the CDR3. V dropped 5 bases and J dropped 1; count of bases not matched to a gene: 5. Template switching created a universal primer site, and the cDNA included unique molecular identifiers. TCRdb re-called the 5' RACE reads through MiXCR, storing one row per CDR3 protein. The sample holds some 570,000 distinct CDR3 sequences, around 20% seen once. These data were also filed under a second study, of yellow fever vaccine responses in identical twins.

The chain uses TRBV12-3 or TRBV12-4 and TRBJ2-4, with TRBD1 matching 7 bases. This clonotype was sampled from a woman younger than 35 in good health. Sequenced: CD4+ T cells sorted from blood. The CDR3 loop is CASSPSDRAKNIQYF. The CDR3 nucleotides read TGTGCCAGCAGTCCATCGGACAGGGCCAAAAACATTCAGTACTTC.